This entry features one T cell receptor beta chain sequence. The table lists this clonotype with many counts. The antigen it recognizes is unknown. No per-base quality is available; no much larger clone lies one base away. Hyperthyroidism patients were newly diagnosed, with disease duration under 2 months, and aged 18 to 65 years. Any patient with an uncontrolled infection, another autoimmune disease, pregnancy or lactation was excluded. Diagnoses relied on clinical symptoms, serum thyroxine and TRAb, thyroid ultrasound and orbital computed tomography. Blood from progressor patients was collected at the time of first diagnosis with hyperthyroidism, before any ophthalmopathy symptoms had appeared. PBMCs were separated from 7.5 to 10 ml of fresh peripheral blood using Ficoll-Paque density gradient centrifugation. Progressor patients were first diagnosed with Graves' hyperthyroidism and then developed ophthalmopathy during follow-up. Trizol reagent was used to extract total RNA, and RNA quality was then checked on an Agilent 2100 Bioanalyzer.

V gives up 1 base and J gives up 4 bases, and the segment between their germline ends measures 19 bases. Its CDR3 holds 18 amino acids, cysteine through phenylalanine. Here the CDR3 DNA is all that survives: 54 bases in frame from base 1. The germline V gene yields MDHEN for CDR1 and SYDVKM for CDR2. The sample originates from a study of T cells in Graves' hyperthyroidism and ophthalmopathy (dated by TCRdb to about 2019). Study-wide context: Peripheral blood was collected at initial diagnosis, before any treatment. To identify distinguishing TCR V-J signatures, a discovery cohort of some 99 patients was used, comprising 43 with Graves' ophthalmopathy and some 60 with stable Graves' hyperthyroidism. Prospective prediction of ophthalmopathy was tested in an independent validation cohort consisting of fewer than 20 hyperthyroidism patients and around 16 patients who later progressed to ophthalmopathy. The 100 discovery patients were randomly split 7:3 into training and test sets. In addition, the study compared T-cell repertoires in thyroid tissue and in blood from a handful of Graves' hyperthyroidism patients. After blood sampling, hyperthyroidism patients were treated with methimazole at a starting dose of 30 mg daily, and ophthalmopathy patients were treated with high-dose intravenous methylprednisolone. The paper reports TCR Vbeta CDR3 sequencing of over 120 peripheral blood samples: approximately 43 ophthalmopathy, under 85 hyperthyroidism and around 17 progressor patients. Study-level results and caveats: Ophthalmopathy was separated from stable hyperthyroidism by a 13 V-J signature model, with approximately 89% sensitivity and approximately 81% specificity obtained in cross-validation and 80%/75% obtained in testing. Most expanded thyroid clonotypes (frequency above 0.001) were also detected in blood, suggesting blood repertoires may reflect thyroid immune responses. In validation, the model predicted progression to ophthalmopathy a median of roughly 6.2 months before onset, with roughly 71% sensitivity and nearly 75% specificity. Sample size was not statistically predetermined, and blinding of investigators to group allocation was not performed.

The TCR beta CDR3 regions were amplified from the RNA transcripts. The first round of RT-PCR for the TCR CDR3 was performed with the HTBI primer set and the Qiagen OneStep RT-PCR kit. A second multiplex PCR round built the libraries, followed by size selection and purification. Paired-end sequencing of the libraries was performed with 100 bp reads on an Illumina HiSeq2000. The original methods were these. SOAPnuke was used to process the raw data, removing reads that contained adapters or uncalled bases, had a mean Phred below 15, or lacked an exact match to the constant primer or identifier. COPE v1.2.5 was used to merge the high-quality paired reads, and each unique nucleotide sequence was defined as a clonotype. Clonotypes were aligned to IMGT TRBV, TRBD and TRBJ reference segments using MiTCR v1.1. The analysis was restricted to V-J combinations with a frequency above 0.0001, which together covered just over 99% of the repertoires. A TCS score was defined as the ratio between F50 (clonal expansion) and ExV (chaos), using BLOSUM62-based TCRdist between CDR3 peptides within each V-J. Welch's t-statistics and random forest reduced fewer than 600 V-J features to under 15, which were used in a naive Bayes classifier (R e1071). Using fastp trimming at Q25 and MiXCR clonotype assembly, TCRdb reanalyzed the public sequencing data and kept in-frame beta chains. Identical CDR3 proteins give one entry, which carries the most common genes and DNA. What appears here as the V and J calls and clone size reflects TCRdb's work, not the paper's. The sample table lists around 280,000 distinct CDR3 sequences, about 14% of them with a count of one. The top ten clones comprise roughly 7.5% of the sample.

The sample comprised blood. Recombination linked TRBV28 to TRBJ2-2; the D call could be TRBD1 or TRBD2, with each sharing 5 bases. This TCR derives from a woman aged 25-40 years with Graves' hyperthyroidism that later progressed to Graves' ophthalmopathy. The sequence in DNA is TGTGCCAGCAGTTTATACGAGGGGTCCCCTTCGGGCACCGGGGAGCTGTTTTTT. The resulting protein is CASSLYEGSPSGTGELFF.